One sample yielded the 18 T cell receptor beta chains listed below, sequenced in a study of PD-L1 blockade in urothelial cancer. Time point defined: pretreatment peripheral blood. Assay: immunoSEQ multiplex PCR; the TCRdb copy retains only in-frame clones and omits some. The repertoire includes 50,000 to 70,000 clones, about 81% of them detected once, and 1.6% sits in the top ten. The specimen was PBMCs, collected around atezolizumab (anti-PD-L1) treatment. The source is a man aged 65-85 years with urothelial cancer.

This clone was picked up one time. The rearrangement joins TRBV28 to TRBJ1-1; D uncertain. Germline CDR1 MDHEN, CDR2 SYDVKM. Deletions cut 4 bases from V and 4 bases from J, with 19 bases between. The CDR3 has 16 amino acids. The CDR3 DNA reads as TGTGCCAGCAGTTCCGCACCAATAGATCCTCGCACTGAAGCTTTCTTT. This translates into CASSSAPIDPRTEAFF. The variable domain in full, with the rest retrieved from reference TRBV28 and TRBJ1-1, is DVKVTQSSRYLVKRTGEKVFLECVQDMDHENMFWYRQDPGLGLRLIYFSYDVKMKEKGDIPEGYSVSREKKERFSLILESASTNQTSMYLCASSSAPIDPRTEAFFGQGTRLTVV.

The chain combines TRBV19 with TRBJ2-3; 7 nucleotides align to TRBD1. This CDR3 has 15 amino acids. Germline lookup yields CDR1 LNHDA and CDR2 SQIVND (reference sequence). V shed 7 bases, J shed 6 bases, and the junction held 13 bases outside the gene matches. Here the CDR3 DNA reads TGTGCCAGTAAGGGGGCCATCGCGTCTTGGGATACGCAGTATTTT. Translation gives CASKGAIASWDTQYF.

The sample holds one count of this clone. The gene calls are TRBV15 and TRBJ2-1; 11 nucleotides match TRBD1. V shed 5 bases, J shed 7 bases, and the junction held 7 bases outside the gene matches. This CDR3 has 15 residues. CDR1 and CDR2 (germline): LNHNV, YYDKDF (reference sequence). The DNA for the CDR3 is TGTGCCACCAGCCTGGGACAGGGGGTTAGGAATGAGCAGTTCTTC. Protein sequence: CATSLGQGVRNEQFF.

This clone was observed a single time. The chain joins TRBV5-4 to TRBJ2-1, with 12 bases matching TRBD2. This CDR3 contains 15 residues. Germline V gene data show CDR1 as SGHNT and CDR2 as YYREEE (reference sequence). V lost 4 bases to trimming and J lost 6 bases; unmatched junction nucleotides: 5. The CDR3 region is CASSPGTSGFNEQFF. The DNA for the CDR3 is TGTGCCAGCAGCCCCGGGACTAGCGGGTTCAATGAGCAGTTCTTC. The whole variable domain, remainder taken from reference TRBV5-4 and TRBJ2-1, is ETGVTQSPTHLIKTRGQQVTLRCSSQSGHNTVSWYQQALGQGPQFIFQYYREEENGRGNFPPRFSGLQFPNYSSELNVNALELDDSALYLCASSPGTSGFNEQFFGPGTRLTVL.

This clone was counted a few times. V and J are TRBV27 and TRBJ2-7, with 7 bases fitting TRBD1. Germline lookup yields CDR1 MNHEY and CDR2 SMNVEV (reference sequence). Trimming cost V 3 bases and J 7 bases; bases outside gene matches: 12. The CDR3 has 15 amino acids. The CDR3 nucleotides read TGTGCCAGCAGTTTCCGCTTCGACAGGGAGTTAGAGCAGTACTTC. Residues: CASSFRFDRELEQYF.

The chain joins TRBV5-1 to TRBJ2-7; D not certain. Trimming stripped 0 bases from V and 5 bases from J, with 9 bases between. The CDR3 loop spans 13 amino acids. Germline assignment: CDR1 SGHRS and CDR2 YFSETQ. CDR3 sequence (DNA): TGCGCCAGCAGCTTGGGTTATCAGAACGAGCAGTACTTC. This sequence encodes CASSLGYQNEQYF.

The rearrangement joins TRBV4-1 to TRBJ2-1; D may be TRBD1 (5 bases). Germline V lookup: CDR1 MGHRA, CDR2 YSYEKL. Trimming cost V 0 bases and J 9 bases, with 21 bases left between them. This CDR3 spans 17 amino acids. This CDR3 reads CASSQDWVKGISSEQFF. Here the CDR3 DNA reads TGCGCCAGCAGCCAAGATTGGGTGAAGGGGATCAGTAGTGAGCAGTTCTTC.

This chain joins TRBV4-3 and TRBJ1-2; D uncertain. There are 16 residues in the CDR3. Trimming cost V 3 bases and J 5 bases, with 19 bases left between them. The germline V gene encodes CDR1 LGHNA and CDR2 YSLEER. The CDR3 nucleotides read TGCGCCAGCAGCCAGAGTAGAGGCGGGCCGGGTTATGGCTACACCTTC. It yields the protein CASSQSRGGPGYGYTF.

The CDR3 DNA sequence: TGTGCCAGCAGTGCCCAAGGGACAGGGGCAGTGAACACTGAAGCTTTCTTT. Its translation: CASSAQGTGAVNTEAFF. The rearrangement uses TRBV6-1 and TRBJ1-1; 10 bases fit TRBD1. Germline trimming cut 4 bases from V and 0 bases from J; bases unmatched to any gene: 8. This CDR3 comprises 17 residues. CDR1 MNHNS and CDR2 SASEGT come from the germline V gene.

In this sample, this clone is medium-sized. The chain has TRBV9 and TRBJ1-2; D gene ambiguous. Between the trimmed V and J ends, which lost 1 base and 4 bases, there was a span of 11 bases. Germline assignment: CDR1 SGDLS and CDR2 YYNGEE. This CDR3 region has 14 residues. CDR3 nucleotides: TGTGCCAGCAGCGTATCCCCGCGGGTCTATGGCTACACCTTC. Its protein is CASSVSPRVYGYTF.

This clone was observed a few times. V and J are TRBV6-5 and TRBJ2-7; tentative D call: TRBD2 (6 bases). Germline CDR1 MNHEY, CDR2 SVGAGI. Trimming removed 7 bases from V and 0 bases from J, with 13 bases in between. This CDR3 comprises 14 residues. CDR3: CASTTTGGSYEQYF. In DNA, the CDR3 is TGTGCCAGCACCACAACCGGGGGCTCCTACGAGCAGTACTTC.

This clone was seen only once. The chain is built from TRBV18 and TRBJ1-2, with 8 positions matching TRBD1. Looked up from germline, CDR1 is KGHSH and CDR2 is LQKENI. V dropped 6 bases and J dropped 4; count of bases not matched to a gene: 10. This CDR3 is 15 amino acids long. As DNA, the CDR3 is TGTGCCAGCTCCGGCTCGGGACAGGTTGGCTATGGCTACACCTTC. Amino acid sequence: CASSGSGQVGYGYTF.

The chain couples TRBV7-6 to TRBJ1-5, with D perhaps TRBD1 (6 bases). The germline V gene encodes CDR1 SGHVS and CDR2 FNYEAQ. This CDR3 is built from 15 residues. The ends were cut back, 5 bases at V and 0 bases at J, with 11 bases in the middle. The CDR3 reads CASSRTAYSNQPQHF. CDR3 nucleotides: TGTGCCAGCAGCCGGACAGCGTATAGCAATCAGCCCCAGCATTTT.

The V and J genes are TRBV9 and TRBJ1-5; 7 nucleotides agree with TRBD1. Germline V gene sequence: CDR1 SGDLS, CDR2 YYNGEE. Losses at the gene ends were 2 bases for V and 3 bases for J; bases not matched to a gene: 5. The CDR3 runs 15 residues. The CDR3 loop is CASSVRDSSNQPQHF. CDR3 DNA sequence: TGTGCCAGCAGCGTCCGGGACAGCTCCAATCAGCCCCAGCATTTT.

V usage is TRBV28 and J usage is TRBJ2-2; maybe TRBD1 (6 bases). Per the germline V gene, CDR1 is MDHEN and CDR2 is SYDVKM. V lost 8 bases and J 0 bases, leaving 13 bases between the germline ends. The CDR3 contains 15 residues. CDR3 loop: CASGTSETNTGELFF. The CDR3 nucleotides read TGTGCCAGCGGGACAAGCGAGACGAACACCGGGGAGCTGTTTTTT.

V usage is TRBV28 and J usage is TRBJ2-1; a possible D gene is TRBD2 (6 bases). Germline V CDR1 and CDR2: MDHEN, SYDVKM. V shed 1 base and J shed 10 bases, with 14 bases lying between them. CDR3 size: 14 residues. The CDR3 is CASSLLGPSVEQFF. CDR3 coding DNA: TGTGCCAGCAGTTTATTAGGCCCTAGCGTAGAGCAGTTCTTC.

This clone showed up just once. V is TRBV5-1 and J is TRBJ2-3; weak D call: TRBD2 (6 bases). In germline, CDR1 is SGHRS, CDR2 YFSETQ. The CDR3 is 15 amino acids. Trimming left V 4 bases short and J 2 bases short, with 14 bases between. CDR3 region: CASSQRVPTTDTQYF. CDR3 sequence (DNA): TGCGCCAGCAGCCAGCGGGTACCTACCACAGATACGCAGTATTTT.

For the CDR3, the DNA is TGTGCCAGCAGTTACTCGAGTAGCGGGAGAAGCGAGCAGTACTTC. This gives the protein CASSYSSSGRSEQYF. This rearrangement joins TRBV6-5 to TRBJ2-7; TRBD2 agrees at 9 bases. V trimming: 0 bases; J trimming: 6 bases; junction bases outside the gene matches: 6. Germline CDR1 reads MNHEY; CDR2 reads SVGAGI. CDR3 size: 15 residues.